A single sample is the source of the 30 T cell receptor beta chains below, sequenced in a study of technical replicates of blood from a few donors. Sequenced by immunoSEQ multiplex PCR; TCRdb stores in-frame clones only, minus some. The sample lists tens of thousands of clones; around nine tenths were seen once. Specimen: T cells isolated from PBMCs. These receptor sequences come from a human donor in good health.

This sequence joins TRBV7-8 and TRBJ1-5, with 11 positions matching TRBD1. Germline V CDR1 and CDR2: SGHVS, FQNEAQ. The CDR3 spans 16 residues. With 5 bases clipped from V and 7 bases from J, the junction kept 10 bases outside the gene matches. The DNA for the CDR3 is TGTGCCAGCAGCCCCGGACAGGGGGCCTTTCGGCAGCCCCAGCATTTT. This encodes CASSPGQGAFRQPQHF.

The genes are TRBV6-6 and TRBJ1-1, with D uncertain. The V end lost 2 bases, the J end lost 5 bases, and 6 bases lay between the germline ends. The CDR3 spans 12 residues. CDR1 MNHNY and CDR2 SVGAGI come from the germline V gene (reference sequence). CDR3 sequence reads: CASSYGETEAFF. DNA of the CDR3: TGTGCCAGCAGTTACGGGGAGACTGAAGCTTTCTTT.

The V and J genes are TRBV6-1 and TRBJ2-7, with D possibly matching TRBD2 (7 bases). This CDR3 contains 16 residues. V shed 0 bases and J shed 4 bases, with 16 bases lying between them. Germline V gives CDR1 MNHNS, CDR2 SASEGT. The CDR3 region is CASSEARGGRRYEQYF. The CDR3 bases are TGTGCCAGCAGTGAAGCTAGGGGGGGTCGCCGATACGAGCAGTACTTC.

V usage is TRBV4-1 and J usage is TRBJ2-7, with D perhaps TRBD2 (6 bases). Germline CDR1 is MGHRA and CDR2 is YSYEKL. The CDR3 sequence is 13 residues long. Trimming cost V 0 bases and J 4 bases, with 7 bases left between them. CDR3 protein: CASSQEGRYEQYF. CDR3 in DNA: TGCGCCAGCAGCCAAGAAGGGAGGTACGAGCAGTACTTC.

The chain carries TRBV4-2 and TRBJ2-7, with 12 bases identical to TRBD2. The trim removed 3 bases at V and 1 base at J, leaving 4 bases unmatched. Germline assignment: CDR1 LGHNA and CDR2 YNFKEQ. The CDR3 length is 16 residues. CDR3 sequence reads: CASSQDLAGGSYEQYF. CDR3 DNA sequence: TGTGCCAGCAGCCAGGACCTAGCGGGGGGGTCCTACGAGCAGTACTTC.

This clone was seen more than once but under ten times. The J gene is TRBJ1-2, the V gene TRBV7-9; D may be TRBD1 (5 bases). Germline lookup yields CDR1 SEHNR and CDR2 FQNEAQ (reference sequence). There are 13 residues in the CDR3. V dropped 3 bases and J dropped 6 bases, with 11 bases sitting between them. CDR3 in amino acids: CASSFLQDHGYTF. The CDR3 DNA follows: TGTGCCAGCAGCTTCTTACAGGACCATGGCTACACCTTC.

This clone was observed a handful of times. The V gene is TRBV11-2, the J gene TRBJ1-1, with no clear D. Germline V gives CDR1 SGHAT, CDR2 FQNNGV. The V end was cut by 5 bases, the J end by 5 bases, with 15 bases between. This CDR3 has 14 amino acids. The CDR3 protein is CASSPTVEGTEAFF. CDR3 DNA: TGTGCCAGCAGCCCGACTGTTGAGGGTACTGAAGCTTTCTTT.

This sequence joins TRBV10-3 and TRBJ2-3, with TRBD2 as a possible D gene (6 bases). With 4 bases removed from V and 2 bases from J, the gap between germline ends came to 10 bases. Germline lookup yields CDR1 ENHRY and CDR2 SYGVKD. The CDR3 length is 14 residues. The CDR3 protein is CAISVAGNTDTQYF. In DNA form, the CDR3 reads TGTGCCATCAGTGTTGCGGGAAACACAGATACGCAGTATTTT.

Regarding this clone: The junction departs from the called germline gene at one end, perhaps through a read error. This chain joins TRBV10-2 and TRBJ2-7, with 10 bases lining up with TRBD2. The CDR3 is made up of 12 amino acids. Germline CDR1 WSHSY, CDR2 SAAADI. Here the CDR3 DNA reads TGCGCCAGCAGTGAGGTAGCGGGGGGCCCACACTTC. Its protein is CASSEVAGGPHF.

The chain couples TRBV7-8 to TRBJ2-7; no clear D. Trimming removed 5 bases at V and 5 bases at J, with 10 bases between. Germline V gene lookup returns CDR1 SGHVS and CDR2 FQNEAQ. The CDR3 contains 12 residues. The CDR3 DNA is TGTGCCAGCAGCCACGGGTCCAACGAGCAGTACTTC. This translates into CASSHGSNEQYF.

The chain combines TRBV28 with TRBJ2-7; 8 nucleotides match TRBD1. In germline, CDR1 is MDHEN, CDR2 SYDVKM. CDR3 length: 15 amino acids. After removal of 6 bases from V and 5 bases from J, the junction contained 12 bases not matched to a gene. CDR3 sequence reads: CASRPQGAIGHEQYF. CDR3 sequence (DNA): TGTGCCAGCAGACCTCAGGGGGCGATCGGCCACGAGCAGTACTTC.

V gene TRBV5-6 combines with J gene TRBJ2-7, with 9 positions matching TRBD2. In germline, CDR1 is SGHDT, CDR2 YYEEEE. The ends lost 3 bases at V and 0 bases at J; junction bases unmatched: 7. CDR3 length equals 16 residues. The CDR3 sequence is CASSSRTSAYSYEQYF. DNA of the CDR3: TGTGCCAGCAGCTCACGGACTAGCGCTTACTCCTACGAGCAGTACTTC.

The chain recombines TRBV11-2 with TRBJ1-2; D may be TRBD1 (5 bases). CDR1 is SGHAT and CDR2 is FQNNGV in the germline V gene. The CDR3 extends over 15 amino acids. Trimming cost V 6 bases and J 7 bases, with 21 bases left between them. The CDR3 region has the DNA TGTGCCAGCAGATACCCGGGGGTAAAAGATGTTGGCTACACCTTC. Its protein product is CASRYPGVKDVGYTF.

V and J are TRBV10-1 and TRBJ1-5, with a possible D match to TRBD1 (5 bases). V was pared by 3 bases and J by 6 bases, with 12 bases between. From germline, CDR1 is WNHNN and CDR2 SYGVQD (reference sequence). This CDR3 region has 14 residues. DNA of the CDR3: TGCGCCAGCAGTGAAGGACGCGGGGGTCAGCCCCAGCATTTT. Residues: CASSEGRGGQPQHF.

The chain uses TRBV25-1 and TRBJ2-1; TRBD2 aligns across 12 bases. The CDR3 length is 16 residues. Germline V gene lookup returns CDR1 MGHDK and CDR2 SYGVNS. V was pared by 4 bases and J by 7 bases, with 8 bases of the junction left unmatched. The CDR3 coding sequence is TGTGCCAGCAGTGGGCTAGCGGGAGGGCCAAATAATGAGCAGTTCTTC. Its translation: CASSGLAGGPNNEQFF.

CDR3 nucleotides: TGTGCCAGCAGCGAGGGCACAGGGATCCTTTCTGATGGCTACACCTTC. As protein: CASSEGTGILSDGYTF. The chain links TRBV7-9 to TRBJ1-2; D may be TRBD1 (6 bases). Germline CDR1 is SEHNR and CDR2 is FQNEAQ (reference sequence). With 5 bases removed from V and 6 bases from J, the gap between germline ends came to 22 bases. CDR3 length: 16 residues.

This sequence joins TRBV7-6 and TRBJ2-7, with 7 nucleotides matching TRBD1. Germline V gene data show CDR1 as SGHVS and CDR2 as FNYEAQ. The trim removed 5 bases at V and 2 bases at J, leaving 15 bases unmatched. The CDR3 is 17 amino acids. The CDR3 loop reads CASSLRFRGRFPYEQYF. CDR3 sequence (DNA): TGTGCCAGCAGCCTTAGATTTAGGGGGCGTTTTCCCTACGAGCAGTACTTC.

This clone was recorded once. This chain joins TRBV5-1 and TRBJ2-7; TRBD1 matches 8 bases. The CDR3 length is 15 residues. The V segment lost 4 bases and the J segment 2 bases; nucleotides outside the gene matches: 8. Germline CDR1 is SGHRS and CDR2 is YFSETQ. The CDR3 sequence is CASSLGQGRAYEQYF. The DNA of the CDR3 is TGCGCCAGCAGCCTCGGACAGGGACGAGCCTACGAGCAGTACTTC. Full variable domain (remainder filled in from reference TRBV5-1 and TRBJ2-7): KAGVTQTPRYLIKTRGQQVTLSCSPISGHRSVSWYQQTPGQGLQFLFEYFSETQRNKGNFPGRFSGRQFSNSRSEMNVSTLELGDSALYLCASSLGQGRAYEQYFGPGTRLTVT.

J is TRBJ2-5 and V is TRBV4-1; 7 nucleotides line up with TRBD1. The ends lost 0 bases at V and 5 bases at J; junction bases unmatched: 9. Per the germline V gene, CDR1 is MGHRA and CDR2 is YSYEKL. The CDR3 is 16 amino acids. CDR3 coding DNA: TGCGCCAGCAGCCAAGATTTAAGGGGGCGCGGGGAGACCCAGTACTTC. Translating it yields CASSQDLRGRGETQYF.

This clone was found once. The chain is built from TRBV30 and TRBJ2-3; 8 nucleotides match TRBD2. From germline, CDR1 is GTSNPN and CDR2 SVGIG (reference sequence). The CDR3 length is 14 residues. Unmatched junction bases numbered 4, after V lost 2 bases and J lost 3 bases. The CDR3 nucleotides read TGTGCCTGGAGTTTGGCGGGGGGAACAGATACGCAGTATTTT. Protein: CAWSLAGGTDTQYF.

The chain has TRBV7-9 and TRBJ2-1; 7 bases align to TRBD2. Germline CDR1 reads SEHNR; CDR2 reads FQNEAQ (reference sequence). The CDR3 loop spans 19 amino acids. Trimming at V came to 5 bases and at J to 4 bases, leaving 20 bases not matched to a gene. CDR3 protein: CASSPPLRAGLSRYNEQFF. The CDR3 bases are TGTGCCAGCAGCCCACCGCTGAGGGCGGGACTAAGTCGGTACAATGAGCAGTTCTTC.

This sequence joins TRBV7-2 and TRBJ2-7; weak D call: TRBD1 (5 bases). From germline, CDR1 is SGHTA and CDR2 FQGNSA. Trimming removed 5 bases at V and 3 bases at J, with 11 bases between. The CDR3 is 13 residues long. In DNA, the CDR3 is TGTGCCAGCAGCAAAGGGGCAGACTACGAGCAGTACTTC. This gives the protein CASSKGADYEQYF.

The chain has TRBV11-3 and TRBJ2-7; perhaps TRBD2 as D (5 bases). Between the trimmed V and J ends, which lost 6 bases and 3 bases, there was a span of 12 bases. The CDR3 has 13 residues. CDR1 is SGHNT and CDR2 is YENEEA in the germline V gene. The CDR3 sequence: CASRPNGLYEQYF. As DNA, the CDR3 is TGTGCCAGCAGACCTAATGGACTCTACGAGCAGTACTTC.

The chain links TRBV19 to TRBJ1-5, with 9 bases aligning to TRBD1. V shed 6 bases and J 4 bases; nucleotides not matched to a gene: 1. This CDR3 contains 13 residues. CDR1 is LNHDA, CDR2 SQIVND, per germline (reference sequence). The CDR3 DNA is TGTGCCAGTAGGGGGACAGGGAATCAGCCCCAGCATTTT. Translation gives CASRGTGNQPQHF.

The J gene is TRBJ1-4, the V gene TRBV5-4; D is undetermined. V shed 1 base and J shed 8 bases, with 6 bases lying between them. The CDR3 extends over 12 amino acids. Germline assignment: CDR1 SGHNT and CDR2 YYREEE (reference sequence). CDR3 loop: CASSLFAEKLFF. Here the CDR3 DNA reads TGTGCCAGCAGCTTGTTTGCGGAAAAACTGTTTTTT.

The chain carries TRBV27 and TRBJ1-1; 7 nucleotides align to TRBD1. The CDR3 totals 12 residues. Germline V gene sequence: CDR1 MNHEY, CDR2 SMNVEV (reference sequence). Losses at the gene ends were 6 bases for V and 6 bases for J; bases not matched to a gene: 4. The CDR3 region has the DNA TGTGCCAGCAGCCGGGGGACAGCTGAAGCTTTCTTT. Translation gives CASSRGTAEAFF.

The V and J genes are TRBV19 and TRBJ2-1; possibly TRBD2 for D (6 bases). Germline CDR1 LNHDA, CDR2 SQIVND (reference sequence). CDR3 size: 15 residues. V lost 3 bases, J lost 2 bases, and 11 bases lay in between. The chain's CDR3 is CASSMGGSPYNEQFF. DNA of the CDR3: TGTGCCAGTAGTATGGGGGGATCTCCCTACAATGAGCAGTTCTTC.

The V gene is TRBV27, the J gene TRBJ1-5, with D perhaps TRBD1 (6 bases). With 6 bases removed from V and 5 bases from J, the gap between germline ends came to 17 bases. Germline CDR1 MNHEY, CDR2 SMNVEV (reference sequence). The CDR3 is made up of 15 amino acids. The CDR3 region is CASSQSGQTDQPQHF. The CDR3 DNA reads TGTGCCAGCAGCCAGAGCGGACAGACCGATCAGCCCCAGCATTTT.

J is TRBJ2-5 and V is TRBV5-4; TRBD1 aligns across 8 bases. Trimming cost V 3 bases and J 1 base; bases outside gene matches: 8. Germline V CDR1 and CDR2: SGHNT, YYREEE (reference sequence). The CDR3 spans 16 residues. The CDR3 DNA reads TGTGCCAGCAGCTCGGACCCCCAGGGGGCCCAAGAGACCCAGTACTTC. The encoded protein is CASSSDPQGAQETQYF.

V and J are TRBV29-1 and TRBJ2-4; 7 bases line up with TRBD1. CDR3 length equals 15 residues. CDR1 is SQVTM and CDR2 is ANQGSEA in the germline V gene. V gave up 5 bases and J gave up 0 bases; unmatched junction bases: 7. CDR3 protein: CSVTIGTVAKNIQYF. The CDR3 region has the DNA TGCAGCGTTACAATCGGGACAGTAGCCAAAAACATTCAGTACTTC.